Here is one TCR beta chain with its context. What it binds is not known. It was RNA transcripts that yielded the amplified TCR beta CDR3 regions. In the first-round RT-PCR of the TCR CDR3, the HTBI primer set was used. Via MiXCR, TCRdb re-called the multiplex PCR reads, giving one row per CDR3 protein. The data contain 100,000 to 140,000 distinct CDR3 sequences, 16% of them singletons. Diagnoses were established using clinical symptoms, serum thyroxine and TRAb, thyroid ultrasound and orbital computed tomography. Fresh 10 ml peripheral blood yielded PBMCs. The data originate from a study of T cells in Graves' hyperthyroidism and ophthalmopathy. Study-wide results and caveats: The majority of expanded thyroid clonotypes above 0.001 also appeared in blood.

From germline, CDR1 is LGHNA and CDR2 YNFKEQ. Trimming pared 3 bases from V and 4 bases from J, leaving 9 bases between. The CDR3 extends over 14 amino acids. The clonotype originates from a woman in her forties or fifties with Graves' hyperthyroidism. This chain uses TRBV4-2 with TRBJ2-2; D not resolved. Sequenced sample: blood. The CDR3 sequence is CASSHIASTGELFF. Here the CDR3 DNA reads TGTGCCAGCAGCCACATAGCCTCCACCGGGGAGCTGTTTTTT.